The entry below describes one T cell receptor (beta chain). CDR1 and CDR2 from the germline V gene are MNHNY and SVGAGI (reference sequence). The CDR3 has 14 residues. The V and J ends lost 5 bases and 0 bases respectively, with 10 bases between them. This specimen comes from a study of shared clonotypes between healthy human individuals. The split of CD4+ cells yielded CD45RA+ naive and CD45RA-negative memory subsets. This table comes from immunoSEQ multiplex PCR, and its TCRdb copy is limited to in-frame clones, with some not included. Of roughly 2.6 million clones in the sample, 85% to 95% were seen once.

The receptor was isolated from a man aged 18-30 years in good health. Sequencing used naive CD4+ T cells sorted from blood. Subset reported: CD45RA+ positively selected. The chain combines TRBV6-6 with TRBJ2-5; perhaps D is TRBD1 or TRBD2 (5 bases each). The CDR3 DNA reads TGTGCCAGCAGTCGGGGACCGTACCAAGAGACCCAGTACTTC. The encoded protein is CASSRGPYQETQYF.